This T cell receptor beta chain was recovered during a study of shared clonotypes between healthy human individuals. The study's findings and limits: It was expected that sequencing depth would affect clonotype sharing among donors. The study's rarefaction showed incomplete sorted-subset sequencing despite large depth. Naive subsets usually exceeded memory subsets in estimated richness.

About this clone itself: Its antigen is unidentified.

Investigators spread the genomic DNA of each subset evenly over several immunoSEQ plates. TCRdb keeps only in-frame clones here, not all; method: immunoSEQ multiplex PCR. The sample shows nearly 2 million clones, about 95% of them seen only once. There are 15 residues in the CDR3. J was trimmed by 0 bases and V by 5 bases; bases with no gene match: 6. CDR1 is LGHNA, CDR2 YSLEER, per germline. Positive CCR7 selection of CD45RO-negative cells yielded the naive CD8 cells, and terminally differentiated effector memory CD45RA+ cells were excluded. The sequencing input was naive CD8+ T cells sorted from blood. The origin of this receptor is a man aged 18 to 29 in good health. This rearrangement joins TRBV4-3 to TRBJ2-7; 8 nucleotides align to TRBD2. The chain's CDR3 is CASSSLAESSYEQYF. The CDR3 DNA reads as TGCGCCAGCAGCTCACTAGCGGAAAGCTCCTACGAGCAGTACTTC.